What follows is one T cell receptor (beta chain) and its context. Antigen unknown. This specimen comes from a study of T-cell reconstitution after alpha-beta-depleted transplantation in children. Study-level findings and limits: From newly produced T cells came most of the T-cell counts and diversity one year after transplant. It was surviving recipient T cells and thymic progenitors that gave some patients high TCRbeta diversity at day 60. Several hundred expanded graft clones reportedly supplied alpha-beta T cells about two months after transplant.

The germline CDR1 and CDR2 sequences are SGHRS and YFSETQ. Trimming removed 7 bases from V and 3 bases from J; junction bases left unmatched: 12. The CDR3 extends over 17 amino acids. Unique molecular identifiers were incorporated when the TCRbeta library was constructed. Using its own MiXCR run on the PCR reads, TCRdb lists one record per CDR3 protein. The sample shows approximately 1,000,000 distinct CDR3 sequences, about 26% of them seen only once. The gene calls are TRBV5-1 and TRBJ2-2; 10 nucleotides match TRBD2. The TCR comes from a boy younger than two who had a stem cell transplant for SCID, so the T cells may come from the graft donor. Here the sequenced sample was PBMCs, mostly from graft donor cells, taken 360 days after TCRalphabeta/CD19-depleted stem cell transplant. The CDR3 DNA is TGCGCCAGCGGTCCGGGAGCGGGGGGGCCGTACACCGGGGAGCTGTTTTTT. It translates to CASGPGAGGPYTGELFF.